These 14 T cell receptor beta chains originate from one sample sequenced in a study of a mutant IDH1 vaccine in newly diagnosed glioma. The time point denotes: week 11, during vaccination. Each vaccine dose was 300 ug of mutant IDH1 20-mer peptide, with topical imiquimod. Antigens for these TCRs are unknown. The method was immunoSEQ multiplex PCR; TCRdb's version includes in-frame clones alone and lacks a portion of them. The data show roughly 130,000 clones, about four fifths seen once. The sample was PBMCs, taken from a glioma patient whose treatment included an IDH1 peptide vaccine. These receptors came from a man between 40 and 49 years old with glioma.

The CDR3 loop reads CASSLIAGGETQYF. The CDR3 DNA reads as TGTGCCAGCAGCTTAATCGCGGGAGGAGAGACCCAGTACTTC. The chain joins TRBV7-8 to TRBJ2-5, with 8 bases fitting TRBD2. The germline CDR1 and CDR2 sequences are SGHVS and FQNEAQ. This CDR3 is 14 amino acids long. Germline trimming cut 2 bases from V and 4 bases from J; bases unmatched to any gene: 3.

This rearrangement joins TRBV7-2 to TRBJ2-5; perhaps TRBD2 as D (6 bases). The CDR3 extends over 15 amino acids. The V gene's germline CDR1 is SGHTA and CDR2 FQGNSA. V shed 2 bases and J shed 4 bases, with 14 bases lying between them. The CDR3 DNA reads TGTGCCAGCAGCTTAATGTCGGTGGGGGGAGAGACCCAGTACTTC. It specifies CASSLMSVGGETQYF.

CDR3 DNA: TGTGCCAGCAGTGAAAGAGGGACTAGCGGTACCTACGAGCAGTACTTC. Translation gives CASSERGTSGTYEQYF. The rearrangement uses TRBV6-1 and TRBJ2-7, with 11 bases aligning to TRBD2. CDR3 length: 16 residues. Germline trimming cut 2 bases from V and 2 bases from J; bases unmatched to any gene: 5. CDR1 is MNHNS and CDR2 is SASEGT in the germline V gene.

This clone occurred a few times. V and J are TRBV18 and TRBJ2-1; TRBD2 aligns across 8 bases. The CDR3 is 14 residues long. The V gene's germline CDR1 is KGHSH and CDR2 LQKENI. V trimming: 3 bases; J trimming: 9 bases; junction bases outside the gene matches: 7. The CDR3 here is CASSPASGPVEQFF. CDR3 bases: TGTGCCAGCTCACCCGCTAGCGGGCCCGTTGAGCAGTTCTTC.

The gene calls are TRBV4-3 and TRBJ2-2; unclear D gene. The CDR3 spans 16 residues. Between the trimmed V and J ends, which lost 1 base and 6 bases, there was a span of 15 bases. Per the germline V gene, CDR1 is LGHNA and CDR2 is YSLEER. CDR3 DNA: TGCGCCAGCAGCCAAGCAGTTGGGGTCGACCCCGGGGAGCTGTTTTTT. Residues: CASSQAVGVDPGELFF.

This CDR3 is CASSTYIRGRDEKLFF. The CDR3 DNA reads as TGTGCCAGCAGTACTTATATTAGGGGAAGGGATGAAAAACTGTTTTTT. The chain is built from TRBV27 and TRBJ1-4; perhaps TRBD1 as D (5 bases). Germline CDR1 is MNHEY and CDR2 is SMNVEV (reference sequence). This CDR3 region has 16 residues. V gave up 5 bases and J gave up 6 bases, with 19 bases separating them. Based on the CDR3 plus reference TRBV27 and TRBJ1-4, the full variable domain is EAQVTQNPRYLITVTGKKLTVTCSQNMNHEYMSWYRQDPGLGLRQIYYSMNVEVTDKGDVPEGYKVSRKEKRNFPLILESPSPNQTSLYFCASSTYIRGRDEKLFFGSGTQLSVL.

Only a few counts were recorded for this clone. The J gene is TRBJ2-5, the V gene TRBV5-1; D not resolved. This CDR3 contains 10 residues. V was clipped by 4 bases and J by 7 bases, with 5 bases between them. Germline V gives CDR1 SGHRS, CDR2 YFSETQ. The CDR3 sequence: CASSTATQYF. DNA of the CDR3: TGCGCCAGCAGCACCGCGACCCAGTACTTC.

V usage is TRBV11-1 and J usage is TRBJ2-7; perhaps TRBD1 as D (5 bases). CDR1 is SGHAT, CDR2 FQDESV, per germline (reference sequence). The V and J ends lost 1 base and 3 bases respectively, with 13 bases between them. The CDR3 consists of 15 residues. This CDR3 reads CASSLEQGLIYEQYF. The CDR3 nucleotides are TGTGCCAGCAGCTTAGAGCAGGGTCTTATCTACGAGCAGTACTTC.

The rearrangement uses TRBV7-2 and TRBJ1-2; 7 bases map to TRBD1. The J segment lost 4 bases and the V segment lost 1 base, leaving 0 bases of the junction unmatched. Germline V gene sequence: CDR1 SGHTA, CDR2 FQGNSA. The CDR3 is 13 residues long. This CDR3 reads CASSLGDSYGYTF. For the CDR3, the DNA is TGTGCCAGCAGCTTAGGGGACAGCTATGGCTACACCTTC.

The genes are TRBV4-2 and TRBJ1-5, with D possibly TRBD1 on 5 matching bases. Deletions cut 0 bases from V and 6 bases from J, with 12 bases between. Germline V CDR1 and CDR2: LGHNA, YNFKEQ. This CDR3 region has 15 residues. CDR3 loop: CASSQEGQGGQPQHF. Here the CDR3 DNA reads TGTGCCAGCAGCCAAGAAGGGCAGGGAGGTCAGCCCCAGCATTTT.

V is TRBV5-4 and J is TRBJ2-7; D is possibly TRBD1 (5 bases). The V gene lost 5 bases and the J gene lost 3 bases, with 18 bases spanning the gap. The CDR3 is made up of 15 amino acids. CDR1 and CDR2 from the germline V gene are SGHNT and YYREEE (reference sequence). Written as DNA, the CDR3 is TGTGCCAGCAGAGACAGTGAGTCGAAAATCTACGAGCAGTACTTC. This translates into CASRDSESKIYEQYF.

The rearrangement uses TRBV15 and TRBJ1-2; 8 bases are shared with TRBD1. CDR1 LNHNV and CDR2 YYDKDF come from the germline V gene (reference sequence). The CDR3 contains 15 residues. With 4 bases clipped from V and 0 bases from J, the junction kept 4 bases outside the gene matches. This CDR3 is CATSKGQGSNYGYTF. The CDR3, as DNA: TGTGCCACCAGCAAAGGACAGGGATCTAACTATGGCTACACCTTC.

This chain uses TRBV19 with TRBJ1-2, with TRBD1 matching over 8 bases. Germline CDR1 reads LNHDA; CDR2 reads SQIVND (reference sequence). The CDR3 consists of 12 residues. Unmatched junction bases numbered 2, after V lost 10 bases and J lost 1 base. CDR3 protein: CATTGGNYGYTF. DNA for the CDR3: TGTGCCACTACAGGGGGTAACTATGGCTACACCTTC.

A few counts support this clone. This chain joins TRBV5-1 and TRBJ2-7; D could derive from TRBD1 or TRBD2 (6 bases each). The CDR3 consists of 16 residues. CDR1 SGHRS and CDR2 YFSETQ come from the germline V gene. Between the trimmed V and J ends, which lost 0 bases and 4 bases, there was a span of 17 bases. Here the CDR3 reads CASSLAGDTGRYEQYF. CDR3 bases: TGCGCCAGCAGCTTGGCGGGGGACACTGGACGTTACGAGCAGTACTTC.